Listed below are T cell receptor beta chains from one sample, sequenced in a study of cytomegalovirus exposure and HLA in healthy donors. The repertoire was sequenced with immunoSEQ multiplex PCR; TCRdb's copy has only in-frame clones and lacks some. The table lists 40,000 to 60,000 clones. The sequenced material came from PBMCs. All receptors derive from a man between 35 and 55 years old in good health and CMV-seropositive. CDR3s leave out the opening cysteine and the closing phenylalanine or tryptophan. Each record gives: J gene, V gene, CDR3 protein.

j_gene: TRBJ2-7
v_gene: TRBV27
CDR3aa: ASSASGAFYEQY

j_gene: TRBJ2-7
v_gene: TRBV10-1
CDR3aa: ASSSGGLAGTYEQY

j_gene: TRBJ2-7
v_gene: TRBV9
CDR3aa: ASSVGVGASYEQY

j_gene: TRBJ2-7
v_gene: TRBV7-8
CDR3aa: ASSLSEYEQY

j_gene: TRBJ2-7
v_gene: TRBV10-1
CDR3aa: ASSTGTDTKQY

j_gene: TRBJ1-5
v_gene: TRBV5-6
CDR3aa: ASSLRDRGGNQPQH

j_gene: TRBJ2-7
v_gene: TRBV5-1
CDR3aa: ASSPRDRGTEQY

j_gene: TRBJ1-3
v_gene: TRBV15
CDR3aa: ATSRGGEGNTIY

j_gene: TRBJ2-1
v_gene: TRBV19
CDR3aa: ASTAAGGGAGEQF

j_gene: TRBJ2-1
v_gene: TRBV12-5
CDR3aa: ASGLDRGINEQF

j_gene: TRBJ2-2
v_gene: TRBV7-3
CDR3aa: ASSLTAGGGELF

j_gene: TRBJ1-4
v_gene: TRBV5-1
CDR3aa: ASSLGTEFEKLF

j_gene: TRBJ2-5
v_gene: TRBV7-7
CDR3aa: ASSIQGVETQY

j_gene: TRBJ2-1
v_gene: TRBV12-5
CDR3aa: ASGASYNEQF

j_gene: TRBJ1-5
v_gene: TRBV6-1
CDR3aa: ASSEGGTADSITAQH

j_gene: TRBJ2-3
v_gene: TRBV4-3
CDR3aa: ASSQDMQEATDTQY

j_gene: TRBJ2-7
v_gene: TRBV28
CDR3aa: ASQTAGGGMIEQY